The 18 T cell receptor beta chains below all came from one sample that was sequenced in a study of neurological immune-mediated disorders. TCRdb processed the 5' RACE reads anew with MiXCR; each CDR3 protein has one entry. This table holds 60,000 to 85,000 distinct CDR3 sequences, less than 5.5% found once. Source material: PBMCs. The receptors were gathered from a man between 18 and 29 years old with multiple sclerosis.

There are many counts of this clonotype. The chain employs TRBV20-1 and TRBJ2-4; perhaps TRBD2 as D (5 bases). The CDR3 covers 14 residues. CDR1 is DFQATT and CDR2 is SNEGSKA in the germline V gene (reference sequence). V was clipped by 5 bases and J by 6 bases, with 17 bases between them. CDR3 region: CSAQDWALGNIQYF. The CDR3 coding sequence is TGCAGTGCTCAGGACTGGGCCCTGGGAAACATTCAGTACTTC.

There are many counts of this clonotype. This rearrangement joins TRBV7-9 to TRBJ2-7; 10 positions agree with TRBD1. The CDR3 has 16 residues. Trimming cost V 0 bases and J 5 bases; bases outside gene matches: 7. Looked up from germline, CDR1 is SEHNR and CDR2 is FQNEAQ (reference sequence). The CDR3 nucleotides are TGTGCCAGCAGCTTAGCTCGTCCCGGGACAGGGGACGAGCAGTACTTC. The encoded protein is CASSLARPGTGDEQYF.

This clonotype was seen a handful of times. This may be a read error, as it is one base from a much larger clone. The chain couples TRBV5-6 to TRBJ2-1; no definite D call. This CDR3 has 13 residues. CDR1 is SGHDT and CDR2 is YYEEEE in the germline V gene. The V end was cut by 3 bases, the J end by 12 bases, with 16 bases between. The CDR3 reads CASSSGKAWGQFF. The DNA for the CDR3 is TGTGCCAGCAGCTCTGGAAAGGCATGGGGGCAGTTCTTC.

This clonotype came up many times. This chain connects TRBV20-1 to TRBJ2-1; either TRBD1 or TRBD2 may supply D (6 bases each). This CDR3 comprises 13 residues. The V end was cut by 6 bases, the J end by 7 bases, with 16 bases between. The germline V gene has CDR1 DFQATT and CDR2 SNEGSKA (reference sequence). The CDR3 loop reads CSARGLGVNEQFF. The CDR3 nucleotides read TGCAGTGCCCGGGGGCTTGGGGTTAATGAGCAGTTCTTC.

This clonotype is a singleton in its sample. This sequence may be a read error, since a much larger clone differs from it by one base. The chain carries TRBV7-6 and TRBJ2-7; D unclear. V gave up 5 bases and J gave up 4 bases, with 12 bases separating them. The CDR3 contains 13 residues. CDR1 is SGHVS, CDR2 FNYEAQ, per germline. CDR3 DNA sequence: TGTGCCAGCAGCCCCAGTTTTTGGTACGAGCAGTACTTC. It encodes CASSPSFWYEQYF.

Ten or more counts support this clonotype. This chain uses TRBV12-3 or TRBV12-4 with TRBJ1-5; D uncertain. V was clipped by 5 bases and J by 7 bases, with 9 bases between them. The CDR3 runs to 12 residues. DNA for the CDR3: TGTGCCAGCAGTGTAGAAGGGCAGCCCCAGCATTTT. Translated, it gives CASSVEGQPQHF.

This clonotype occurred a few times. A much larger clone lies one base from this, so it may be a read error. The rearrangement links TRBV28 to TRBJ2-2; a possible D gene is TRBD1 (6 bases). Germline V gives CDR1 MDHEN, CDR2 SYDVKM. This CDR3 spans 15 amino acids. Trimming shortened V by 2 bases and J by 1 base, and 8 bases separated the two germline ends. CDR3 sequence (DNA): TGTGCCAGCAGTTTAGGGGGCAAGAACACCGGGGAGCTGTTTTTT. It is translated as CASSLGGKNTGELFF. Supplemented by reference TRBV28 and TRBJ2-2, the full variable domain reads DVKVTQSSRYLVKRTGEKVFLECVQDMDHENMFWYRQDPGLGLRLIYFSYDVKMKEKGDIPEGYSVSREKKERFSLILESASTNQTSMYLCASSLGGKNTGELFFGEGSRLTVL.

This clonotype was counted only a few times. The chain couples TRBV2 to TRBJ1-5; D call uncertain. Looked up from germline, CDR1 is SNHLY and CDR2 is FYNNEI. Trimming shortened V by 3 bases and J by 0 bases, and 15 bases separated the two germline ends. The CDR3 totals 17 residues. CDR3 nucleotides: TGTGCCAGCAGTGACAGTCCCATGTCCTATAGCAATCAGCCCCAGCATTTT. It specifies CASSDSPMSYSNQPQHF.

V usage is TRBV10-3 and J usage is TRBJ2-7; 10 bases are a match to TRBD2. Looked up from germline, CDR1 is ENHRY and CDR2 is SYGVKD. J gave up 4 bases and V 0 bases, and 3 bases lay outside the gene matches. CDR3 length equals 15 residues. CDR3 in DNA: TGTGCCATCAGTGAGTCGGCTAGCGGGAGTTACGAGCAGTACTTC. Translating it yields CAISESASGSYEQYF.

This clonotype was recorded at least ten times. CDR3 loop: CASSYADRISNGYTF. DNA for the CDR3: TGTGCCAGCAGTTACGCGGACAGGATATCTAATGGCTACACCTTC. The chain is built from TRBV6-6 and TRBJ1-2; 7 bases map to TRBD1. The CDR3 is made up of 15 amino acids. CDR1 is MNHNY, CDR2 SVGAGI, per germline (reference sequence). Germline trimming cut 2 bases from V and 6 bases from J; bases unmatched to any gene: 9.

There are many counts of this clonotype. This rearrangement joins TRBV6-5 to TRBJ2-1; D perhaps matches TRBD2 (6 bases). The V and J ends lost 7 bases and 4 bases respectively, with 20 bases between them. Germline V gives CDR1 MNHEY, CDR2 SVGAGI. The CDR3 runs to 16 residues. The CDR3: CASTPQPGETYNEQFF. The CDR3 bases are TGTGCCAGCACACCCCAGCCGGGGGAGACTTACAATGAGCAGTTCTTC.

There are many counts of this clonotype. The V call is TRBV7-2, the J call TRBJ2-5; D is unclear. Per germline, CDR1 SGHTA and CDR2 FQGNSA. Trimming took off 4 bases at V and 7 bases at J, with 10 bases between the two ends. This CDR3 has 12 amino acids. CDR3 in amino acids: CASSSTTVTQYF. The CDR3 DNA reads TGTGCCAGCAGCTCGACCACGGTGACCCAGTACTTC.

This clonotype was seen many times. This chain connects TRBV7-3 to TRBJ1-2; tentatively, D is TRBD1 (6 bases). V gave up 2 bases and J gave up 6 bases, with 13 bases separating them. Germline V gives CDR1 SGHTA, CDR2 FQGTGA. CDR3 length: 14 residues. The CDR3 loop is CASSLAGGADGYTF. The CDR3 DNA follows: TGTGCCAGCAGCTTAGCGGGGGGCGCGGATGGCTACACCTTC. Full variable domain (rest looked up from reference TRBV7-3 and TRBJ1-2): GAGVSQTPSNKVTEKGKYVELRCDPISGHTALYWYRQSLGQGPEFLIYFQGTGAADDSGLPNDRFFAVRPEGSVSTLKIQRTERGDSAVYLCASSLAGGADGYTFGSGTRLTVV.

This clonotype was detected many times. With a much larger clone just one base away, this may be a read error. This sequence joins TRBV28 and TRBJ1-1; no firm D call. CDR1 is MDHEN and CDR2 is SYDVKM in the germline V gene. CDR3 length equals 11 residues. CDR3 DNA sequence: TGTGGGAGGCAAAGGGACACTGAAGCTTTCTTT. It encodes CGRQRDTEAFF.

This clonotype was counted many times. The rearrangement uses TRBV2 and TRBJ2-2; 8 bases align to TRBD1. The CDR3 loop spans 15 amino acids. V was pared by 7 bases and J by 4 bases, with 8 bases of the junction left unmatched. CDR1 and CDR2 (germline): SNHLY, FYNNEI. The CDR3: CASIPGTGLTGELFF. Written as DNA, the CDR3 is TGTGCCAGCATCCCCGGGACAGGCCTCACCGGGGAGCTGTTTTTT.

The chain combines TRBV19 with TRBJ2-3; D not certain. CDR3 size: 14 residues. Trimming removed 5 bases at V and 0 bases at J, with 9 bases between. Germline CDR1 and CDR2: LNHDA and SQIVND (reference sequence). The CDR3 region has the DNA TGTGCCAGTAGTCCCTCGGACAGCACAGATACGCAGTATTTT. This translates into CASSPSDSTDTQYF.

This clonotype was seen ten or more times. The rearrangement links TRBV20-1 to TRBJ2-1; 11 bases align to TRBD2. V lost 3 bases, J lost 6 bases, and 7 bases stayed unmatched. This CDR3 is 15 amino acids long. Germline CDR1 is DFQATT and CDR2 is SNEGSKA (reference sequence). CDR3 in amino acids: CSASGLAGRGNEQFF. The CDR3 region has the DNA TGCAGTGCTAGTGGACTAGCGGGTAGAGGCAATGAGCAGTTCTTC.

This clonotype was counted ten times or more. J is TRBJ1-6 and V is TRBV3-1, with a possible D match to TRBD1 (5 bases). V was trimmed by 4 bases and J by 7 bases, leaving 8 bases between them. Germline V CDR1 and CDR2: LGHDT, YNNKEL (reference sequence). The length of the CDR3 is 13 residues. As DNA, the CDR3 is TGTGCCAGCAGCCCAGACAGCAATTCACCCCTCCACTTT. Translation: CASSPDSNSPLHF. The variable domain in full, completed from reference TRBV3-1 and TRBJ1-6, reads DTAVSQTPKYLVTQMGNDKSIKCEQNLGHDTMYWYKQDSKKFLKIMFSYNNKELIINETVPNRFSPKSPDKAHLNLHINSLELGDSAVYFCASSPDSNSPLHFGNGTRLTVT.